The 28 T cell receptor beta chains listed next were all sequenced from one sample in a study of blood T cell repertoires in COVID-19. TCRdb's copy holds only in-frame clones and misses some; the assay was immunoSEQ multiplex PCR. Here the sample spans 200,000 to 250,000 clones, 83% being singletons. The specimen sequenced was PBMCs or T cells enriched from blood (not recorded which). These receptors came from a woman aged 40 to 50 who had been exposed to COVID-19.

The rearrangement uses TRBV4-2 and TRBJ1-6, with D uncertain. The CDR3 length is 16 residues. V gave up 4 bases and J gave up 5 bases, with 15 bases separating them. Germline values: CDR1 LGHNA, CDR2 YNFKEQ. CDR3 region: CASSRGPQAHNSPLHF. CDR3 DNA: TGTGCCAGCAGCCGCGGGCCCCAAGCCCATAATTCACCCCTCCACTTT.

This clone was counted once. This sequence joins TRBV20-1 and TRBJ2-7; 9 nucleotides agree with TRBD1. This CDR3 spans 16 amino acids. After removal of 3 bases from V and 1 base from J, the junction contained 10 bases not matched to a gene. Per the germline V gene, CDR1 is DFQATT and CDR2 is SNEGSKA (reference sequence). The chain's CDR3 is CSASIRGQGASYEQYF. As DNA, the CDR3 is TGCAGTGCTAGTATTCGGGGACAGGGCGCATCCTACGAGCAGTACTTC.

The V call is TRBV19, the J call TRBJ2-7, with 10 nucleotides matching TRBD1. CDR1 is LNHDA, CDR2 SQIVND, per germline (reference sequence). The length of the CDR3 is 14 residues. With V trimmed by 7 bases and J by 1 base, 4 bases remained unmatched. This chain's CDR3 is CASTPGQGSYEQYF. CDR3 nucleotide sequence: TGTGCCAGTACTCCGGGACAGGGGTCCTACGAGCAGTACTTC.

The chain has TRBV19 and TRBJ1-2, with D possibly TRBD1 on 6 matching bases. V dropped 5 bases and J dropped 6 bases, with 22 bases sitting between them. The CDR3 contains 16 residues. Germline-derived CDR1 and CDR2 are LNHDA and SQIVND (reference sequence). The chain's CDR3 is CASSPREGRRQDGYTF. CDR3 bases: TGTGCCAGTAGTCCCCGAGAGGGAAGGAGACAGGATGGCTACACCTTC.

The gene calls are TRBV19 and TRBJ2-5; 7 bases are a match to TRBD1. The CDR3 length is 15 residues. Trimming at V came to 6 bases and at J to 0 bases, leaving 7 bases not matched to a gene. CDR1 and CDR2 (germline): LNHDA, SQIVND (reference sequence). CDR3 in DNA: TGTGCCAGTAGCATAATGGGGACAGACCAAGAGACCCAGTACTTC. This translates into CASSIMGTDQETQYF.

The chain uses TRBV5-4 and TRBJ1-2; unclear D gene. The CDR3 has 14 residues. V was shortened by 2 bases and J by 3 bases, with 11 bases between the two germline ends. Germline V gives CDR1 SGHNT, CDR2 YYREEE (reference sequence). CDR3 DNA: TGTGCCAGCAGCTTAAGTCAGGTGGACTATGGCTACACCTTC. As protein: CASSLSQVDYGYTF.

The V gene is TRBV30, the J gene TRBJ1-4, with D perhaps TRBD1 (6 bases). CDR1 GTSNPN and CDR2 SVGIG come from the germline V gene (reference sequence). The V end was cut by 2 bases, the J end by 11 bases, with 12 bases between. CDR3 size: 12 residues. The CDR3 DNA sequence: TGTGCCTGGAGTCCCGCAGGGGAGAAACTGTTTTTT. It yields the protein CAWSPAGEKLFF.

CDR3 residues: CASSFMTSGGFEQFF. DNA for the CDR3: TGTGCCAGCAGCTTTATGACTAGCGGGGGTTTTGAGCAGTTCTTC. The chain is built from TRBV7-2 and TRBJ2-1, with TRBD2 matching over 12 bases. The CDR3 is 15 residues long. Per the germline V gene, CDR1 is SGHTA and CDR2 is FQGNSA. V shed 3 bases, J shed 9 bases, and the junction held 6 bases outside the gene matches.

This clone is a singleton in its sample. The chain joins TRBV6-6 to TRBJ2-2; 10 bases agree with TRBD2. V shed 5 bases and J 1 base; nucleotides not matched to a gene: 7. CDR1 is MNHNY, CDR2 SVGAGI, per germline (reference sequence). The CDR3 length is 17 residues. CDR3 nucleotide sequence: TGTGCCAGCAGTCAACCGGGACTAGCGAGGAACACCGGGGAGCTGTTTTTT. Protein product: CASSQPGLARNTGELFF.

The chain is built from TRBV6-2 or TRBV6-3 and TRBJ2-3, with D possibly matching TRBD1 (6 bases). V was pared by 2 bases and J by 3 bases, with 15 bases between. Germline CDR1 MNHEY, CDR2 SVGEGT. This CDR3 has 16 amino acids. CDR3 in amino acids: CASSYSYRAKTDTQYF. CDR3 bases: TGTGCCAGCAGTTACAGCTACAGGGCAAAGACAGATACGCAGTATTTT.

The chain combines TRBV19 with TRBJ1-4; 9 nucleotides line up with TRBD1. This CDR3 has 15 amino acids. V lost 3 bases, J lost 8 bases, and 7 bases stayed unmatched. Germline V gene data show CDR1 as LNHDA and CDR2 as SQIVND (reference sequence). CDR3 protein: CASSITGTGSEKLFF. CDR3 sequence (DNA): TGTGCCAGTAGTATTACCGGGACAGGGTCCGAAAAACTGTTTTTT. Complete variable domain (other parts from reference TRBV19 and TRBJ1-4): DGGITQSPKYLFRKEGQNVTLSCEQNLNHDAMYWYRQDPGQGLRLIYYSQIVNDFQKGDIAEGYSVSREKKESFPLTVTSAQKNPTAFYLCASSITGTGSEKLFFGSGTQLSVL.

This chain connects TRBV7-2 to TRBJ1-2; the D gene is possibly TRBD1 (5 bases). Between the trimmed V and J ends, which lost 1 base and 2 bases, there was a span of 8 bases. There are 14 residues in the CDR3. CDR1 is SGHTA, CDR2 FQGNSA, per germline. CDR3 sequence reads: CASSLGQWNYGYTF. As DNA, the CDR3 is TGTGCCAGCAGCTTAGGACAGTGGAACTATGGCTACACCTTC.

The genes are TRBV27 and TRBJ2-1; D is possibly TRBD2 (6 bases). Trimming cost V 0 bases and J 6 bases, with 9 bases left between them. Germline-derived CDR1 and CDR2 are MNHEY and SMNVEV (reference sequence). The CDR3 is 14 amino acids. Written as DNA, the CDR3 is TGTGCCAGCAGTTTATCGATGACTAGCAATGAGCAGTTCTTC. Encoded protein: CASSLSMTSNEQFF.

The J gene is TRBJ1-1, the V gene TRBV6-2 or TRBV6-3; 7 nucleotides line up with TRBD1. The germline CDR1 and CDR2 sequences are MNHEY and SVGEGT. CDR3 size: 13 residues. The V and J ends lost 5 bases and 5 bases, in that order; junction bases with no gene match: 5. CDR3 sequence: CASSRDRLTEAFF. As DNA, the CDR3 is TGTGCCAGCAGTCGGGACAGACTGACTGAAGCTTTCTTT.

The rearrangement uses TRBV18 and TRBJ2-1; TRBD2 is a possible D gene (5 bases). The CDR3 totals 16 residues. Trimming left V 3 bases short and J 0 bases short, with 12 bases between. Germline-derived CDR1 and CDR2 are KGHSH and LQKENI. The DNA for the CDR3 is TGTGCCAGCTCACCCCCCTCTCGGGGCTCCTACAATGAGCAGTTCTTC. Residues: CASSPPSRGSYNEQFF.

The J gene is TRBJ1-2, the V gene TRBV29-1; the match to TRBD1 covers 12 bases. Germline V gene data show CDR1 as SQVTM and CDR2 as ANQGSEA. The CDR3 contains 14 residues. J was trimmed by 6 bases and V by 7 bases; bases with no gene match: 9. DNA for the CDR3: TGCAGCGGGGGTGCGGGACAGGGGGCTCATGGCTACACCTTC. Its protein product is CSGGAGQGAHGYTF.

Regarding this clone: The same CDR3 also results from other DNA sequences found in this sample. This chain links TRBV5-1 with TRBJ1-1, with D hard to call. V dropped 0 bases and J dropped 1 base, with 7 bases sitting between them. This CDR3 has 14 amino acids. The germline V gene encodes CDR1 SGHRS and CDR2 YFSETQ. CDR3 sequence (DNA): TGCGCCAGCAGCTTGGACCGGGGGAACACTGAAGCTTTCTTT. It codes for CASSLDRGNTEAFF.

The chain couples TRBV5-1 to TRBJ2-5; TRBD2 aligns across 7 bases. The CDR3 is made up of 16 amino acids. V lost 0 bases and J lost 2; bases outside the gene matches: 7. CDR1 and CDR2 (germline): SGHRS, YFSETQ. Written as DNA, the CDR3 is TGCGCCAGCAGCTTGGGGAGCGGGGTACTACAAGAGACCCAGTACTTC. Protein sequence: CASSLGSGVLQETQYF.

This chain joins TRBV9 and TRBJ1-6, with D tentatively TRBD1 (5 bases). The CDR3 has 17 residues. Germline values: CDR1 SGDLS, CDR2 YYNGEE. Trimming left V 0 bases short and J 0 bases short, with 10 bases between. The CDR3 sequence is CASSVGGLSSYNSPLHF. DNA of the CDR3: TGTGCCAGCAGCGTAGGGGGACTGAGCTCCTATAATTCACCCCTCCACTTT.

The CDR3 region is CAISEPSSTEAFF. The CDR3, as DNA: TGTGCCATCAGTGAGCCATCCAGCACTGAAGCTTTCTTT. The V and J genes are TRBV10-3 and TRBJ1-1; D call uncertain. The CDR3 sequence is 13 residues long. Trimming cost V 2 bases and J 4 bases, with 8 bases left between them. Germline loops: CDR1 ENHRY, CDR2 SYGVKD.

The gene calls are TRBV29-1 and TRBJ1-1; TRBD1 is a possible D gene (5 bases). The V end lost 6 bases, the J end lost 1 base, and 18 bases lay between the germline ends. The CDR3 has 15 residues. Per germline, CDR1 SQVTM and CDR2 ANQGSEA. CDR3 nucleotides: TGCAGCGTGGGGGGTAGTAGGGTTGGGAACACTGAAGCTTTCTTT. It yields the protein CSVGGSRVGNTEAFF.

This chain connects TRBV3-1 (or the pseudogene TRBV3-2) to TRBJ1-5; D not certain. Deletions cut 5 bases from V and 6 bases from J, with 17 bases between. The CDR3 runs 15 residues. Germline V gene lookup returns CDR1 LGHDT and CDR2 YNNKEL (reference sequence). The DNA of the CDR3 is TGTGCCAGCAGCGCCCTCGGTAACGGAGGTCAGCCCCAGCATTTT. It is translated as CASSALGNGGQPQHF.

The V and J genes are TRBV27 and TRBJ1-2; 7 bases are shared with TRBD1. Germline values: CDR1 MNHEY, CDR2 SMNVEV (reference sequence). Trimming cost V 2 bases and J 5 bases; bases outside gene matches: 8. This CDR3 comprises 15 residues. CDR3 residues: CASSLQGDRGYGYTF. CDR3 DNA sequence: TGTGCCAGCAGTTTACAGGGGGACAGAGGATATGGCTACACCTTC.

The CDR3 region is CASILQGPVYGYTF. CDR3 DNA sequence: TGTGCCTCAATCCTCCAGGGCCCCGTCTATGGCTACACCTTC. V gene TRBV6-7 combines with J gene TRBJ1-2, with D maybe TRBD1 (5 bases). TRBV6-7 qualifies as an ORF whose function is uncertain. CDR3 length: 14 residues. V lost 11 bases and J 4 bases, leaving 20 bases between the germline ends.

The genes are TRBV28 and TRBJ1-1, with D perhaps TRBD1 (5 bases). V gave up 5 bases and J gave up 7 bases, with 17 bases separating them. CDR1 and CDR2 (germline): MDHEN, SYDVKM. This CDR3 has 14 residues. CDR3 loop: CASSPSGGFGEAFF. CDR3 sequence (DNA): TGTGCCAGCAGTCCCAGCGGGGGGTTTGGTGAAGCTTTCTTT.

V is TRBV5-4 and J is TRBJ1-2; 7 bases align to TRBD1. This CDR3 comprises 14 residues. V gave up 4 bases and J gave up 5 bases; unmatched junction bases: 8. CDR1 is SGHNT, CDR2 YYREEE, per germline (reference sequence). CDR3 nucleotide sequence: TGTGCCAGCAGCCGGGACAGCCCTCGGTATGGCTACACCTTC. This gives the protein CASSRDSPRYGYTF.

This chain links TRBV19 with TRBJ2-7; D perhaps matches TRBD2 (6 bases). The CDR3 consists of 15 residues. Germline V CDR1 and CDR2: LNHDA, SQIVND (reference sequence). The ends were cut back, 4 bases at V and 0 bases at J, with 13 bases in the middle. The CDR3 DNA follows: TGTGCCAGTAGTACGGACTATCCGAGCTCCTACGAGCAGTACTTC. Amino acids: CASSTDYPSSYEQYF.

The V call is TRBV15, the J call TRBJ1-1, with D hard to call. The CDR3 has 15 residues. CDR1 is LNHNV, CDR2 YYDKDF, per germline (reference sequence). V lost 1 base to trimming and J lost 4 bases, with 13 bases between them. For the CDR3, the DNA is TGTGCCACCAGCAGAGCGCCGGGTCGGGGCACTGAAGCTTTCTTT. Translation: CATSRAPGRGTEAFF. The whole variable domain, filled in from reference TRBV15 and TRBJ1-1, reads DAMVIQNPRYQVTQFGKPVTLSCSQTLNHNVMYWYQQKSSQAPKLLFHYYDKDFNNEADTPDNFQSRRPNTSFCFLDIRSPGLGDTAMYLCATSRAPGRGTEAFFGQGTRLTVV.